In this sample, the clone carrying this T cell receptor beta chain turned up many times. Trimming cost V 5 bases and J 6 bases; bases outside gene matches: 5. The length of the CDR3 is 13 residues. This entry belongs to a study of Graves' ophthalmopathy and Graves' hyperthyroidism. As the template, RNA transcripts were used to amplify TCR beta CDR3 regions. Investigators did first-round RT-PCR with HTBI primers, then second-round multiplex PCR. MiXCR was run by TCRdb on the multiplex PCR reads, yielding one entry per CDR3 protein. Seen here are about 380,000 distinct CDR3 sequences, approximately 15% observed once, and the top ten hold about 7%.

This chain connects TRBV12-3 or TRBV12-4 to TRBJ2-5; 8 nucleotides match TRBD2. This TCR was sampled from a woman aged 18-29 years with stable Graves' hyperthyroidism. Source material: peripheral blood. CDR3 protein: CASSAGLVKTQYF. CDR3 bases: TGTGCCAGCAGTGCGGGACTAGTGAAGACCCAGTACTTC.